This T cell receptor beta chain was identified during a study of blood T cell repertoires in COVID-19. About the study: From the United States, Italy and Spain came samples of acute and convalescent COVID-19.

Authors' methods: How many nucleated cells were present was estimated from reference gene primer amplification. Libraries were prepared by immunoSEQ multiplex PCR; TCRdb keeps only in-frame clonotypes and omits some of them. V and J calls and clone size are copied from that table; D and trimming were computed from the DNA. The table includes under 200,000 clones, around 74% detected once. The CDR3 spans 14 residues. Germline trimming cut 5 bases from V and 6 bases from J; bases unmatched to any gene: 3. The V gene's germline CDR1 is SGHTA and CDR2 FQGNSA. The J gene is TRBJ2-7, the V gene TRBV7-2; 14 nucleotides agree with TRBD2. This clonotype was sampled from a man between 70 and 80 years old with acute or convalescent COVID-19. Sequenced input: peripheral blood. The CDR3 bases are TGTGCCAGCAGCGTCGGACTAGCGGGAGGCGAGCAGTACTTC. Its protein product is CASSVGLAGGEQYF.